Following are 30 T cell receptor beta chains from one sample sequenced in a study of CD8 T cells in Susac syndrome. Reverse transcription of roughly 0.5 to 1 ug RNA was performed with random hexamers. One entry per CDR3 protein results from TCRdb running MiXCR on the immunoSEQ multiplex PCR reads. The repertoire has around 300,000 distinct CDR3 sequences, 75% to 85% of them found once; the top ten carry 0.21%. Input material: CD8+ T cells from PBMCs. The receptor set was obtained from a human donor with multiple sclerosis.

V is TRBV29-1 and J is TRBJ2-5, with 7 bases identical to TRBD2. The V gene end was trimmed by 1 base and the J gene end by 2 bases; junction bases not matched to a gene: 4. The CDR3 is 14 residues long. Germline V CDR1 and CDR2: SQVTM, ANQGSEA. The CDR3 bases are TGCAGCGTTGAAGGGGGACTATTACAAGAGACCCAGTACTTC. Residues: CSVEGGLLQETQYF.

V usage is TRBV27 and J usage is TRBJ2-5; 12 bases line up with TRBD2. CDR3 length: 14 amino acids. Unmatched junction bases numbered 4, after V lost 7 bases and J lost 4 bases. Germline assignment: CDR1 MNHEY and CDR2 SMNVEV (reference sequence). The CDR3 loop reads CASMILAGGETQYF. The DNA for the CDR3 is TGTGCCAGCATGATACTAGCGGGAGGAGAGACCCAGTACTTC.

This chain connects TRBV14 to TRBJ2-1; 7 positions agree with TRBD2. Trimming removed 1 base from V and 8 bases from J; junction bases left unmatched: 11. Germline V gene sequence: CDR1 SGHDN, CDR2 FVKESK. There are 16 residues in the CDR3. CDR3 region: CASSQVRGGRMDEQFF. The CDR3 DNA is TGTGCCAGCAGCCAAGTTCGGGGAGGGCGTATGGATGAGCAGTTCTTC.

The chain joins TRBV6-2 or TRBV6-3 to TRBJ2-7; unclear D gene. This CDR3 has 15 residues. Trimming removed 0 bases at V and 3 bases at J, with 12 bases between. Germline CDR1 and CDR2: MNHEY and SVGEGT. The CDR3 loop is CASSYSIVSDYEQYF. CDR3 bases: TGTGCCAGCAGTTACTCGATAGTGTCGGACTACGAGCAGTACTTC.

The chain is built from TRBV28 and TRBJ2-4, with D possibly TRBD1 on 6 matching bases. Germline V gives CDR1 MDHEN, CDR2 SYDVKM. V lost 3 bases, J lost 3 bases, and 21 bases lay in between. This CDR3 spans 18 amino acids. CDR3 loop: CASSFPSSTGGDKNIQYF. The CDR3 DNA reads as TGTGCCAGCAGTTTCCCCTCTTCGACAGGCGGAGACAAAAACATTCAGTACTTC.

This clonotype came up a few times. V usage is TRBV27 and J usage is TRBJ2-1; tentatively, D is TRBD1 or TRBD2 (5 bases each). This CDR3 contains 14 residues. Germline V CDR1 and CDR2: MNHEY, SMNVEV (reference sequence). V was shortened by 3 bases and J by 4 bases, with 10 bases between the two germline ends. The CDR3 region is CASSFSREYNEQFF. The DNA of the CDR3 is TGTGCCAGCAGTTTTAGCAGGGAGTACAATGAGCAGTTCTTC.

V usage is TRBV7-9 and J usage is TRBJ1-2, with TRBD1 as a possible D gene (5 bases). The CDR3 spans 16 residues. CDR1 is SEHNR and CDR2 is FQNEAQ in the germline V gene (reference sequence). Trimming pared 5 bases from V and 1 base from J, leaving 17 bases between. The CDR3 protein is CASSPGAISLNYGYTF. The DNA for the CDR3 is TGTGCCAGCAGCCCCGGGGCCATAAGCCTTAACTATGGCTACACCTTC.

The chain employs TRBV20-1 and TRBJ2-4; 12 bases map to TRBD1. The CDR3 spans 18 residues. Germline CDR1 DFQATT, CDR2 SNEGSKA (reference sequence). V was pared by 6 bases and J by 1 base, with 13 bases of the junction left unmatched. CDR3 coding DNA: TGCAGTGCCAGACGTCCGGGACAGGGGGCTTCTGCCAAAAACATTCAGTACTTC. Protein sequence: CSARRPGQGASAKNIQYF.

The J gene is TRBJ2-3, the V gene TRBV5-1, with D unclear. CDR1 and CDR2 from the germline V gene are SGHRS and YFSETQ. The CDR3 spans 13 residues. V gave up 0 bases and J gave up 3 bases, with 5 bases separating them. CDR3 in amino acids: CASSLVGTDTQYF. DNA of the CDR3: TGCGCCAGCAGCTTGGTCGGGACAGATACGCAGTATTTT.

V is TRBV25-1 and J is TRBJ2-1, with 11 nucleotides matching TRBD2. The V and J ends lost 3 bases and 15 bases, in that order; junction bases with no gene match: 7. The CDR3 length is 13 residues. Germline V gene data show CDR1 as MGHDK and CDR2 as SYGVNS. The CDR3 coding sequence is TGTGCCAGCAGTGACGTACTAGCGGGAGTCGGGTTCTTC. Translation: CASSDVLAGVGFF.

The chain links TRBV3-1 to TRBJ2-3; TRBD2 aligns across 8 bases. The CDR3 has 19 residues. CDR1 is LGHDT, CDR2 YNNKEL, per germline (reference sequence). V shed 0 bases and J 1 base; nucleotides not matched to a gene: 12. The CDR3 region has the DNA TGTGCCAGCAGCCAAGAGTCATCAATCTTGCGGGAGGGCACAGATACGCAGTATTTT. Translated, it gives CASSQESSILREGTDTQYF.

The genes are TRBV19 and TRBJ2-1; 8 bases map to TRBD2. The CDR3 totals 15 residues. V was clipped by 3 bases and J by 9 bases; unmatched bases: 10. Germline V gives CDR1 LNHDA, CDR2 SQIVND (reference sequence). DNA of the CDR3: TGTGCCAGTAGTATCAGTGCGAGCGGGAGTCTTGAGCAGTTCTTC. Translating it yields CASSISASGSLEQFF. The complete variable domain, with remaining parts taken from reference TRBV19 and TRBJ2-1, reads DGGITQSPKYLFRKEGQNVTLSCEQNLNHDAMYWYRQDPGQGLRLIYYSQIVNDFQKGDIAEGYSVSREKKESFPLTVTSAQKNPTAFYLCASSISASGSLEQFFGPGTRLTVL.

The chain combines TRBV30 with TRBJ2-7; D is unresolved. V lost 1 base to trimming and J lost 3 bases, with 10 bases between them. There are 13 residues in the CDR3. Germline V gene data show CDR1 as GTSNPN and CDR2 as SVGIG (reference sequence). The CDR3, as DNA: TGTGCCTGGAGTGCCCTATCCAACTACGAGCAGTACTTC. It translates to CAWSALSNYEQYF.

The V call is TRBV10-3, the J call TRBJ1-2, with D perhaps matching TRBD1 (6 bases). Trimming removed 1 base from V and 6 bases from J, with 9 bases in between. CDR1 is ENHRY and CDR2 is SYGVKD in the germline V gene. The CDR3 extends over 13 amino acids. The DNA of the CDR3 is TGTGCCATCAGTGAGTGGACAGTGGATGGCTACACCTTC. This gives the protein CAISEWTVDGYTF.

The chain links TRBV7-9 to TRBJ2-7; TRBD1 agrees at 8 bases. The germline V gene has CDR1 SEHNR and CDR2 FQNEAQ (reference sequence). The CDR3 is 17 residues long. Trimming removed 3 bases from V and 5 bases from J; junction bases left unmatched: 15. CDR3 in DNA: TGTGCCAGCAGCTTCCCGTTGGCCCTCAGGGGGCGCGACGAGCAGTACTTC. Its protein product is CASSFPLALRGRDEQYF.

The chain carries TRBV27 and TRBJ2-3, with 10 bases fitting TRBD2. The CDR3 consists of 15 residues. CDR1 and CDR2 from the germline V gene are MNHEY and SMNVEV (reference sequence). Trimming took 2 bases from V and 4 from J; bases not matched to a gene: 3. In DNA, the CDR3 is TGTGCCAGCAGTTTACTAGCGGGAGCTGCAGATACGCAGTATTTT. Protein product: CASSLLAGAADTQYF.

V usage is TRBV7-9 and J usage is TRBJ2-7; 10 bases are a match to TRBD1. Germline CDR1 is SEHNR and CDR2 is FQNEAQ (reference sequence). Germline trimming cut 0 bases from V and 6 bases from J; bases unmatched to any gene: 5. The CDR3 totals 15 residues. The DNA of the CDR3 is TGTGCCAGCAGCTTAGCGTGGACAGGGGGAGGCGAGCAGTACTTC. It translates to CASSLAWTGGGEQYF.

This clonotype was seen just once. This sequence joins TRBV10-3 and TRBJ2-5; D possibly corresponds to TRBD2 (6 bases). V was shortened by 10 bases and J by 2 bases, with 14 bases between the two germline ends. This CDR3 is 13 amino acids long. CDR1 and CDR2 (germline): ENHRY, SYGVKD. The CDR3 DNA is TGTGCCACCTTGGGGGAGGTTCAAGAGACCCAGTACTTC. Amino acid sequence: CATLGEVQETQYF.

V usage is TRBV28 and J usage is TRBJ2-2; possibly TRBD2 for D (6 bases). The V gene's germline CDR1 is MDHEN and CDR2 SYDVKM. CDR3 length equals 15 residues. Trimming removed 7 bases from V and 0 bases from J, with 12 bases in between. CDR3 amino acids: CASTDGGTNTGELFF. CDR3 DNA: TGTGCCAGCACCGACGGCGGGACGAACACCGGGGAGCTGTTTTTT.

The chain combines TRBV9 with TRBJ1-4; D gene unclear. The V end lost 2 bases, the J end lost 6 bases, and 11 bases lay between the germline ends. Germline V lookup: CDR1 SGDLS, CDR2 YYNGEE. CDR3 length: 14 residues. This CDR3 is CASSVSPGHEKLFF. CDR3 bases: TGTGCCAGCAGCGTGAGCCCGGGCCATGAAAAACTGTTTTTT.

The chain combines TRBV27 with TRBJ2-1, with 7 bases fitting TRBD1. Germline V gene data show CDR1 as MNHEY and CDR2 as SMNVEV (reference sequence). The V segment lost 2 bases and the J segment 8 bases; nucleotides outside the gene matches: 12. The CDR3 consists of 16 residues. The CDR3 nucleotides read TGTGCCAGCAGTTTAATGACGCCAGGGGGTAGCCATGAGCAGTTCTTC. It specifies CASSLMTPGGSHEQFF.

This chain links TRBV4-3 with TRBJ2-7; no reliable D call. V lost 0 bases and J lost 0, with 6 bases in between. The V gene's germline CDR1 is LGHNA and CDR2 YSLEER. This CDR3 has 14 residues. This chain's CDR3 is CASSQDGPSYEQYF. As DNA, the CDR3 is TGCGCCAGCAGCCAAGACGGACCCTCCTACGAGCAGTACTTC.

CDR3 bases: TGTGCCAGCAGTTACGCGGGGGGGAATGAGCAGTTCTTC. As protein: CASSYAGGNEQFF. This sequence joins TRBV11-2 and TRBJ2-1; 9 positions match TRBD2. CDR1 is SGHAT and CDR2 is FQNNGV in the germline V gene. The CDR3 is 13 residues long. V gave up 6 bases and J gave up 7 bases; unmatched junction bases: 4.

The rearrangement links TRBV29-1 to TRBJ2-2; a possible D gene is TRBD2 (5 bases). The germline V gene has CDR1 SQVTM and CDR2 ANQGSEA. The CDR3 spans 15 residues. The V end was cut by 6 bases, the J end by 14 bases, with 28 bases between. CDR3 sequence: CSVLPDGENTGDLFF. In DNA form, the CDR3 reads TGCAGCGTCCTCCCCGACGGGGAGAACACCGGTGATCTGTTTTTT.

The rearrangement uses TRBV9 and TRBJ2-2; 11 bases agree with TRBD2. Germline V gene lookup returns CDR1 SGDLS and CDR2 YYNGEE. With V trimmed by 4 bases and J by 1 base, 12 bases remained unmatched. The CDR3 has 19 amino acids. For the CDR3, the DNA is TGTGCCAGCAGCCCGAAACTGACTAGCGGGACAAGGAACACCGGGGAGCTGTTTTTT. It encodes CASSPKLTSGTRNTGELFF.

CDR3 in amino acids: CASRIDRGSYEQYF. CDR3 coding DNA: TGTGCCAGCAGAATAGACAGGGGCTCTTACGAGCAGTACTTC. This chain uses TRBV5-4 with TRBJ2-7, with 8 nucleotides matching TRBD1. CDR1 is SGHNT and CDR2 is YYREEE in the germline V gene (reference sequence). The CDR3 loop spans 14 amino acids. V lost 5 bases, J lost 4 bases, and 8 bases stayed unmatched.

This chain links TRBV6-2 or TRBV6-3 with TRBJ1-5, with D perhaps matching TRBD1 (5 bases). V was shortened by 8 bases and J by 0 bases, with 23 bases between the two germline ends. CDR3 size: 18 residues. Germline V gene sequence: CDR1 MNHEY, CDR2 SVGEGT. CDR3 DNA sequence: TGTGCCAGCCGACCAAATCCGCAGGGAGTCCATAGCAATCAGCCCCAGCATTTT. It encodes CASRPNPQGVHSNQPQHF.

The genes are TRBV6-2 or TRBV6-3 and TRBJ2-7; no clear D. The CDR3 covers 14 residues. Trimming removed 4 bases at V and 8 bases at J, with 18 bases between. Germline loops: CDR1 MNHEY, CDR2 SVGEGT. The CDR3 nucleotides read TGTGCCAGCAGTTTTTATCGACCGACGCCGAAGCAGTACTTC. Translation gives CASSFYRPTPKQYF.

This chain joins TRBV29-1 and TRBJ1-2; D is uncertain. The V end lost 4 bases, the J end lost 8 bases, and 17 bases lay between the germline ends. This CDR3 comprises 13 residues. Per germline, CDR1 SQVTM and CDR2 ANQGSEA. The CDR3 is CSVVGGLVGGYTF. Written as DNA, the CDR3 is TGCAGCGTTGTGGGAGGCTTAGTGGGGGGCTACACCTTC.

This chain links TRBV11-2 with TRBJ1-4; a possible D gene is TRBD1 (5 bases). Germline V gene data show CDR1 as SGHAT and CDR2 as FQNNGV. This CDR3 is 16 amino acids long. Trimming cost V 0 bases and J 2 bases, with 10 bases left between them. The CDR3 loop reads CASSLDWGGTNEKLFF. CDR3 coding DNA: TGTGCCAGCAGCTTAGACTGGGGGGGGACTAATGAAAAACTGTTTTTT.